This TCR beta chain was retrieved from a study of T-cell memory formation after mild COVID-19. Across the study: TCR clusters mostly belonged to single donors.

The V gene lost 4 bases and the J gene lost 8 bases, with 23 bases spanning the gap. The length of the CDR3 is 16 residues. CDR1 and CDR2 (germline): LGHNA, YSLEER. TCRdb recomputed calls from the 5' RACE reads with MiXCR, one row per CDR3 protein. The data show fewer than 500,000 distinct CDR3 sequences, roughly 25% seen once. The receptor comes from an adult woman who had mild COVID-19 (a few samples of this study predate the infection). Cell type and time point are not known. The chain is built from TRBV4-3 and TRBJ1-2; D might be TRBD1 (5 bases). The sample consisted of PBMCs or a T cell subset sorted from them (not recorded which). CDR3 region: CASSLHGGVDRGGYTF. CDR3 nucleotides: TGCGCCAGCAGCCTCCACGGGGGGGTCGACCGTGGCGGCTACACCTTC.